One sample yielded the 25 T cell receptor beta chains listed below, sequenced in a study of blood T cell repertoires in COVID-19. TCRdb's table, derived via immunoSEQ multiplex PCR, lists solely in-frame clones and lacks some. The sample lists tens of thousands of clones; about nine tenths were seen once. Material for sequencing was peripheral blood. Source of these receptors: a man aged 25 to 45 with acute or convalescent COVID-19.

The chain is built from TRBV6-4 and TRBJ1-2; D might be TRBD1 (5 bases). V lost 3 bases to trimming and J lost 6 bases, with 11 bases between them. Germline values: CDR1 MRHNA, CDR2 SNTAGT. The CDR3 is 13 amino acids. This CDR3 reads CASSDGQGNGYTF. CDR3 bases: TGTGCCAGCAGTGATGGGCAGGGCAATGGCTACACCTTC.

The rearrangement links TRBV10-3 to TRBJ2-2; 9 bases align to TRBD1. The CDR3 is made up of 16 amino acids. The germline CDR1 and CDR2 sequences are ENHRY and SYGVKD. Germline trimming cut 6 bases from V and 1 base from J; bases unmatched to any gene: 6. The CDR3 region has the DNA TGTGCCATCAGCCCCGGGACAGGGAAGAACACCGGGGAGCTGTTTTTT. Translated, it gives CAISPGTGKNTGELFF.

The V gene is TRBV5-1, the J gene TRBJ1-2, with TRBD1 identical over 7 bases. Losses at the gene ends were 0 bases for V and 2 bases for J; bases not matched to a gene: 4. Germline-derived CDR1 and CDR2 are SGHRS and YFSETQ. The length of the CDR3 is 15 residues. Here the CDR3 DNA reads TGCGCCAGCAGCTTGGGACAGGGCGTAAACTATGGCTACACCTTC. Amino acids: CASSLGQGVNYGYTF.

This chain connects TRBV7-2 to TRBJ2-5; D is undetermined. Trimming took 3 bases from V and 5 from J, leaving 4 bases between them. The CDR3 sequence is 11 residues long. Germline lookup yields CDR1 SGHTA and CDR2 FQGNSA. As DNA, the CDR3 is TGTGCCAGCAGCTTGGCCGAGACCCAGTACTTC. It encodes CASSLAETQYF.

CDR3 DNA: TGTGCCAGCAGCGTAGGGGGGAGGCACTTGGGGAACACTGAAGCTTTCTTT. Amino acids: CASSVGGRHLGNTEAFF. The chain uses TRBV9 and TRBJ1-1, with a possible D match to TRBD1 (5 bases). Germline CDR1 SGDLS, CDR2 YYNGEE. With 0 bases removed from V and 1 base from J, the gap between germline ends came to 16 bases. CDR3 length: 17 residues.

The chain is built from TRBV19 and TRBJ2-3, with TRBD1 identical over 7 bases. Germline CDR1 reads LNHDA; CDR2 reads SQIVND (reference sequence). The J segment lost 4 bases and the V segment lost 4 bases, leaving 5 bases of the junction unmatched. The CDR3 loop spans 14 amino acids. CDR3 sequence reads: CASSTVQGSDTQYF. The CDR3 region has the DNA TGTGCCAGTAGTACGGTACAGGGGTCAGATACGCAGTATTTT.

The chain uses TRBV10-3 and TRBJ1-5; TRBD1 is a possible D gene (5 bases). V was shortened by 2 bases and J by 5 bases, with 13 bases between the two germline ends. CDR3 length equals 15 residues. Germline V gives CDR1 ENHRY, CDR2 SYGVKD. CDR3 sequence reads: CAISEGEGAYQPQHF. The CDR3 DNA is TGTGCCATCAGTGAGGGCGAAGGGGCGTATCAGCCCCAGCATTTT.

The chain joins TRBV28 to TRBJ2-1, with no clear D. Trimming stripped 1 base from V and 4 bases from J, with 8 bases between. Germline CDR1 is MDHEN and CDR2 is SYDVKM. The CDR3 extends over 14 amino acids. The CDR3 region is CASSLSSLYNEQFF. The CDR3 DNA sequence: TGTGCCAGCAGTTTATCGAGTCTTTACAATGAGCAGTTCTTC.

This rearrangement joins TRBV6-2 or TRBV6-3 to TRBJ2-7, with 7 bases that match TRBD1. The CDR3 covers 16 residues. Germline V lookup: CDR1 MNHEY, CDR2 SVGEGT. Losses at the gene ends were 5 bases for V and 2 bases for J; bases not matched to a gene: 12. Here the CDR3 DNA reads TGTGCCAGCAGTAAAGAGACAGGGAGTTTAACCTACGAGCAGTACGTC. As protein: CASSKETGSLTYEQYV.

The chain combines TRBV7-9 with TRBJ1-4; 11 nucleotides line up with TRBD1. Germline trimming cut 5 bases from V and 8 bases from J; bases unmatched to any gene: 13. Germline CDR1 and CDR2: SEHNR and FQNEAQ (reference sequence). This CDR3 spans 17 amino acids. The DNA for the CDR3 is TGTGCCAGCAGCCACCGAAGAGCCGGGACAGGGGGAGAAAAACTGTTTTTT. The encoded protein is CASSHRRAGTGGEKLFF.

This clone occurred once. Its ends do not fully match the called genes, so a read error is possible. The genes are TRBV4-1 and TRBJ2-7; the D is unclear. Germline V gene lookup returns CDR1 MGHRA and CDR2 YSYEKL. The CDR3 covers 12 residues. CDR3 DNA: TGCGCCAGCAGCCAAGTCTCCCACGAGCAGTACTTC. This sequence encodes CASSQVSHEQYF.

The rearrangement joins TRBV6-6 to TRBJ1-2; weak D call: TRBD1 (6 bases). Germline V gene data show CDR1 as MNHNY and CDR2 as SVGAGI (reference sequence). V lost 5 bases and J 4 bases, leaving 11 bases between the germline ends. This CDR3 is 13 amino acids long. The CDR3 loop is CASSPGQLYGYTF. CDR3 DNA sequence: TGTGCCAGCAGTCCCGGACAGCTCTATGGCTACACCTTC.

This chain uses TRBV10-3 with TRBJ2-5; D unresolved. V lost 3 bases and J lost 1, with 6 bases in between. The V gene's germline CDR1 is ENHRY and CDR2 SYGVKD. The CDR3 covers 13 residues. CDR3 nucleotides: TGTGCCATCAGTGAATTGCGCCAAGAGACCCAGTACTTC. Its protein product is CAISELRQETQYF.

On this clone: At one of its ends the junction is not consistent with the germline gene, which may arise from a read error. The rearrangement links TRBV7-7 to TRBJ1-6; D gene ambiguous. The CDR3 spans 17 residues. Germline CDR1 reads SSHAT; CDR2 reads FNYEAQ (reference sequence). CDR3 DNA: TGTGCTAGCAGCTTAGTTCGACATAGCTCCTATAATTCACCCCTCCACTTT. Its translation: CASSLVRHSSYNSPLHF.

The rearrangement uses TRBV7-2 and TRBJ2-5, with D tentatively TRBD2 (5 bases). The germline V and J ends were trimmed by 2 bases and 1 base, with 14 bases remaining between them. Germline V gene lookup returns CDR1 SGHTA and CDR2 FQGNSA. CDR3 length equals 16 residues. The CDR3 is CASSLSASYLQETQYF. CDR3 coding DNA: TGTGCCAGCAGCTTATCGGCTAGCTACCTCCAAGAGACCCAGTACTTC.

The genes are TRBV7-6 and TRBJ1-5, with 7 bases lining up with TRBD1. CDR3 size: 15 residues. Germline V CDR1 and CDR2: SGHVS, FNYEAQ. J gave up 4 bases and V 2 bases, and 5 bases lay outside the gene matches. CDR3 protein: CASSLYRGRNQPQHF. As DNA, the CDR3 is TGTGCCAGCAGCTTATACAGGGGCCGGAATCAGCCCCAGCATTTT.

This chain joins TRBV2 and TRBJ1-1; no clear D. CDR3 length: 12 residues. Per the germline V gene, CDR1 is SNHLY and CDR2 is FYNNEI. Trimming removed 7 bases at V and 1 base at J, with 7 bases between. DNA for the CDR3: TGTGCCAGCAATCAGTGGAACACTGAAGCTTTCTTT. As protein: CASNQWNTEAFF.

The chain uses TRBV9 and TRBJ2-3, with D possibly being TRBD2 (5 bases). This CDR3 is 15 amino acids long. V was pared by 0 bases and J by 1 base, with 9 bases between. Per germline, CDR1 SGDLS and CDR2 YYNGEE. The CDR3 DNA sequence: TGTGCCAGCAGCGTAGCGGGGTCGGGCACAGATACGCAGTATTTT. It yields the protein CASSVAGSGTDTQYF.

This sequence joins TRBV5-1 and TRBJ2-1; 8 bases match TRBD1. This CDR3 comprises 15 residues. V gave up 4 bases and J gave up 5 bases; unmatched junction bases: 8. Germline loops: CDR1 SGHRS, CDR2 YFSETQ. Written as DNA, the CDR3 is TGCGCCAGCAGCGTACGACAGGGGTATAACAATGAGCAGTTCTTC. Translating gives CASSVRQGYNNEQFF.

This sequence joins TRBV7-2 and TRBJ1-1, with D unresolved. Between the trimmed V and J ends, which lost 2 bases and 4 bases, there was a span of 11 bases. The CDR3 has 14 amino acids. The germline gives CDR1 SGHTA, CDR2 FQGNSA. The CDR3, as DNA: TGTGCCAGCAGCTTAAAGCCCGGAGGCACTGAAGCTTTCTTT. Its protein is CASSLKPGGTEAFF.

This sequence joins TRBV19 and TRBJ1-6, with D perhaps TRBD1 (5 bases). The CDR3 has 16 residues. Trimming stripped 2 bases from V and 8 bases from J, with 16 bases between. Germline V gene data show CDR1 as LNHDA and CDR2 as SQIVND (reference sequence). CDR3: CASSIRDSRMDSPLHF. CDR3 coding DNA: TGTGCCAGTAGTATAAGGGACTCGAGGATGGATTCACCCCTCCACTTT.

The J gene is TRBJ2-1, the V gene TRBV29-1; 8 bases are a match to TRBD1. The CDR3 loop spans 13 amino acids. The junction had 4 bases not matched to a gene; V was cut back by 3 bases and J by 6 bases. Looked up from germline, CDR1 is SQVTM and CDR2 is ANQGSEA. CDR3 residues: CSVDQGARNEQFF. CDR3 bases: TGCAGCGTTGATCAGGGGGCACGCAATGAGCAGTTCTTC.

The rearrangement links TRBV12-3 or TRBV12-4 to TRBJ2-3; D is ambiguous. The CDR3 consists of 12 residues. V was shortened by 7 bases and J by 1 base, with 6 bases between the two germline ends. CDR3 DNA sequence: TGTGCCAGCACCCAGGGCACAGATACGCAGTATTTT. This encodes CASTQGTDTQYF.

This chain connects TRBV5-1 to TRBJ2-2, with TRBD2 matching 7 bases. The CDR3 has 16 amino acids. CDR1 and CDR2 from the germline V gene are SGHRS and YFSETQ. V lost 4 bases and J lost 6; bases outside the gene matches: 12. CDR3 sequence: CASSPEAGDGAGELFF. The DNA of the CDR3 is TGCGCCAGCAGCCCCGAGGCGGGGGATGGTGCCGGGGAGCTGTTTTTT.

This CDR3 reads CASSLGEGASYGANVLTF. The CDR3 bases are TGTGCCAGCAGCTTAGGTGAGGGGGCCTCTTATGGGGCCAACGTCCTGACTTTC. The rearrangement joins TRBV7-9 to TRBJ2-6, with 7 bases lining up with TRBD1. The germline V gene has CDR1 SEHNR and CDR2 FQNEAQ (reference sequence). The V segment lost 1 base and the J segment 3 bases; nucleotides outside the gene matches: 9. CDR3 size: 18 residues.